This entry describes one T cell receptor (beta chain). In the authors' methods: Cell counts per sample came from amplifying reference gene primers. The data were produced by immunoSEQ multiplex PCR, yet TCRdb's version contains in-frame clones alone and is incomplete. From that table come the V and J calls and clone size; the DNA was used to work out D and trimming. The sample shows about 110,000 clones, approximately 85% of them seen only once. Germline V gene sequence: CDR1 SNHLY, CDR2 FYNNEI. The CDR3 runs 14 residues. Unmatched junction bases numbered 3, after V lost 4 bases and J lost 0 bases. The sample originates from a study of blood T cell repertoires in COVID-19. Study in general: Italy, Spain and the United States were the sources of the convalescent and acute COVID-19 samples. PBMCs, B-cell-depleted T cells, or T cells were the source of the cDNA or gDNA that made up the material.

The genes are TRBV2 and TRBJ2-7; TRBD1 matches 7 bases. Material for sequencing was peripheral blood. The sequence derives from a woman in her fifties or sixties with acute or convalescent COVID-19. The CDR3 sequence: CASSADRSSYEQYF. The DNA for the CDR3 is TGTGCCAGCAGTGCGGACAGGAGCTCCTACGAGCAGTACTTC.